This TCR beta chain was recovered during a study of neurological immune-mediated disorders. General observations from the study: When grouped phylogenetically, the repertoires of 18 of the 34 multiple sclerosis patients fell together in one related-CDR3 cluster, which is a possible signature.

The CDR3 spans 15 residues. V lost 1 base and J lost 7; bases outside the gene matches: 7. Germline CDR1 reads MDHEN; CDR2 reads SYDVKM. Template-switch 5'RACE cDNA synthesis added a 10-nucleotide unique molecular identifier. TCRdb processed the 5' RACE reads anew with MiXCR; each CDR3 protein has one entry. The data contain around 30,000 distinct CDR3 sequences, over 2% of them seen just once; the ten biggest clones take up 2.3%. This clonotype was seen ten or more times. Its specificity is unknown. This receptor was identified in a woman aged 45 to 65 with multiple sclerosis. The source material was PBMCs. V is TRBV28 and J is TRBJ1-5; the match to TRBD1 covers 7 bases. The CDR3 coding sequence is TGTGCCAGCAGTTTATTGTTGGCAGGGGGACAGCCCCAGCATTTT. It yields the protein CASSLLLAGGQPQHF.